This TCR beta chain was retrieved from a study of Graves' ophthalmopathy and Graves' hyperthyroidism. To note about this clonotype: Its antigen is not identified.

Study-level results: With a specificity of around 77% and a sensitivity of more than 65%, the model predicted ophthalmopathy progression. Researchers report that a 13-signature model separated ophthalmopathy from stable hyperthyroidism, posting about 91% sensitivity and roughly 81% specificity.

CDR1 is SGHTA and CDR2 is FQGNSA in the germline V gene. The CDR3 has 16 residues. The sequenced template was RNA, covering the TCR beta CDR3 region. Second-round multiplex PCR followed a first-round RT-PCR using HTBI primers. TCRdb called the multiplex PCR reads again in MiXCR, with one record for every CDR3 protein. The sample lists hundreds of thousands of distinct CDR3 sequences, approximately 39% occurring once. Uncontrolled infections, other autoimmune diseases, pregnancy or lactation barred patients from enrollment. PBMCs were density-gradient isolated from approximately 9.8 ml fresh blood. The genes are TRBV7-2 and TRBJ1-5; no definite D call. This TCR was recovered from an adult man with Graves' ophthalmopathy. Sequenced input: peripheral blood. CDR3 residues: CARALGITSNNQPQHF. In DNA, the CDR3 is TGTGCTAGAGCCCTAGGGATAACCTCTAACAATCAGCCCCAGCATTTT.